These 20 T cell receptor beta chains were sequenced from one sample in a study of identical twins. TCRdb independently ran MiXCR on the 5' RACE reads; one entry per CDR3 protein. The sample consists of approximately 300,000 distinct CDR3 sequences, roughly 9% of them appearing once. This same sample was also taken into another study, of yellow fever vaccine responses in identical twins.

Sample: CD8+ T cells sorted from blood. Every receptor here comes from a woman aged 18-29 years in good health.

In this sample, this clonotype turned up many times. The chain carries TRBV3-1 and TRBJ2-1; D remains unclear. From germline, CDR1 is LGHDT and CDR2 YNNKEL (reference sequence). The CDR3 is 19 amino acids. V was pared by 0 bases and J by 0 bases, with 18 bases between. The CDR3 DNA sequence: TGTGCCAGCAGCCAAGACCTGTCGCGACTTCCCAGCTCCTACAATGAGCAGTTCTTC. Translating it yields CASSQDLSRLPSSYNEQFF.

This clonotype was detected only a few times. The V gene is TRBV11-2, the J gene TRBJ2-1; 12 bases are shared with TRBD2. The CDR3 length is 18 residues. V lost 0 bases, J lost 7 bases, and 10 bases stayed unmatched. Germline V gene data show CDR1 as SGHAT and CDR2 as FQNNGV. The CDR3 is CASSLDFTSGRLVNEQFF. CDR3 bases: TGTGCCAGCAGCTTAGATTTTACTAGCGGGAGGTTGGTGAATGAGCAGTTCTTC. Based on the CDR3 plus reference TRBV11-2 and TRBJ2-1, the full variable domain is EAGVAQSPRYKIIEKRQSVAFWCNPISGHATLYWYQQILGQGPKLLIQFQNNGVVDDSQLPKDRFSAERLKGVDSTLKIQPAKLEDSAVYLCASSLDFTSGRLVNEQFFGPGTRLTVL.

V and J are TRBV6-1 and TRBJ1-1; the D is unclear. V lost 2 bases, J lost 0 bases, and 19 bases lay in between. There are 18 residues in the CDR3. Per the germline V gene, CDR1 is MNHNS and CDR2 is SASEGT. The CDR3 DNA reads as TGTGCCAGCAGTGAACCCGCGGGAAACTTTTGGGTGAACACTGAAGCTTTCTTT. Its translation: CASSEPAGNFWVNTEAFF.

V usage is TRBV6-2 or TRBV6-3 and J usage is TRBJ2-1; tentatively, D is TRBD1 (8 bases). With 6 bases removed from V and 3 bases from J, the gap between germline ends came to 15 bases. The CDR3 extends over 15 amino acids. Germline V gene lookup returns CDR1 MNHEY and CDR2 SVGEGT. The CDR3 nucleotides are TGTGCCAGCAGGAGAACAGGGGGGGTCTACAATGAGCAGTTCTTC. Its protein product is CASRRTGGVYNEQFF.

V and J are TRBV28 and TRBJ2-2; 7 bases are a match to TRBD1. The CDR3 spans 16 residues. Trimming took 2 bases from V and 4 from J; bases not matched to a gene: 7. Germline V gene data show CDR1 as MDHEN and CDR2 as SYDVKM. CDR3 region: CASSLPYRGRTGELFF. CDR3 nucleotides: TGTGCCAGCAGTTTACCCTACAGGGGACGCACCGGGGAGCTGTTTTTT.

This clonotype has only a few counts. The chain is built from TRBV6-2 or TRBV6-3 and TRBJ2-7; no clear D. The V gene lost 0 bases and the J gene lost 3 bases, with 9 bases spanning the gap. The CDR3 is 14 amino acids. CDR1 and CDR2 (germline): MNHEY, SVGEGT. The CDR3 coding sequence is TGTGCCAGCAGTTACTCGCTTCGGTACTACGAGCAGTACTTC. It translates to CASSYSLRYYEQYF.

This clonotype came up a few times. CDR3 nucleotide sequence: TGTGCCAGCAGCTGGGGGGAGTGGAACGAGCAGTACTTC. This gives the protein CASSWGEWNEQYF. The J gene is TRBJ2-7, the V gene TRBV28; tentatively, D is TRBD2 (6 bases). Trimming left V 6 bases short and J 5 bases short, with 14 bases between. From germline, CDR1 is MDHEN and CDR2 SYDVKM. The CDR3 is 13 amino acids.

This sequence joins TRBV15 and TRBJ2-3, with 12 nucleotides matching TRBD2. The V gene end was trimmed by 0 bases and the J gene end by 4 bases; junction bases not matched to a gene: 5. The CDR3 has 17 residues. In germline, CDR1 is LNHNV, CDR2 YYDKDF (reference sequence). DNA for the CDR3: TGTGCCACCAGCAGAGATTGGTCTAGCGGGGGGGCAGATACGCAGTATTTT. Its protein is CATSRDWSSGGADTQYF. Supplemented by reference TRBV15 and TRBJ2-3, the full variable domain reads DAMVIQNPRYQVTQFGKPVTLSCSQTLNHNVMYWYQQKSSQAPKLLFHYYDKDFNNEADTPDNFQSRRPNTSFCFLDIRSPGLGDTAMYLCATSRDWSSGGADTQYFGPGTRLTVL.

The CDR3 loop reads CASSYAGTENQPQHF. CDR3 sequence (DNA): TGTGCCAGCAGTTACGCCGGGACAGAGAATCAGCCCCAGCATTTT. The chain has TRBV6-2 or TRBV6-3 and TRBJ1-5, with 7 bases matching TRBD1. V shed 2 bases, J shed 4 bases, and the junction held 5 bases outside the gene matches. The CDR3 covers 15 residues. Germline V gene lookup returns CDR1 MNHEY and CDR2 SVGEGT.

This clonotype turned up a few times. This chain uses TRBV30 with TRBJ1-2; the D is unclear. CDR1 and CDR2 from the germline V gene are GTSNPN and SVGIG (reference sequence). This CDR3 contains 13 residues. V gave up 8 bases and J gave up 3 bases, with 16 bases separating them. CDR3 in amino acids: CALVREDYYGYTF. CDR3 in DNA: TGTGCCCTGGTCCGGGAGGATTACTATGGCTACACCTTC.

Only a few counts were recorded for this clonotype. The CDR3 DNA reads as TGTGCCAGCAGCTTTTTGGGACCTAACTACGAGCAGTACTTC. Protein sequence: CASSFLGPNYEQYF. This chain uses TRBV7-2 with TRBJ2-7; D might be TRBD1 or TRBD2, each matching 5 bases. Deletions cut 3 bases from V and 3 bases from J, with 12 bases between. The germline CDR1 and CDR2 sequences are SGHTA and FQGNSA. This CDR3 contains 14 residues.

The CDR3 protein is CASSLTGYQETQYF. The CDR3 coding sequence is TGTGCCAGCAGTTTGACGGGGTACCAAGAGACCCAGTACTTC. V usage is TRBV27 and J usage is TRBJ2-5; D is possibly TRBD2 (5 bases). The length of the CDR3 is 14 residues. Per germline, CDR1 MNHEY and CDR2 SMNVEV (reference sequence). Trimming took off 3 bases at V and 0 bases at J, with 8 bases between the two ends.

This clonotype was counted at least ten times. The rearrangement uses TRBV14 and TRBJ1-1; D is possibly TRBD1 (6 bases). The CDR3 runs 14 residues. The V end lost 5 bases, the J end lost 1 base, and 11 bases lay between the germline ends. Per germline, CDR1 SGHDN and CDR2 FVKESK. CDR3 loop: CASSGVGANTEAFF. In nucleotides, the CDR3 is TGTGCCAGCAGCGGAGTGGGGGCGAACACTGAAGCTTTCTTT.

This sequence joins TRBV5-1 and TRBJ2-1, with D possibly matching TRBD2 (5 bases). CDR1 is SGHRS, CDR2 YFSETQ, per germline. The CDR3 spans 15 residues. V gave up 0 bases and J gave up 0 bases, with 7 bases separating them. In DNA form, the CDR3 reads TGCGCCAGCAGCTTGGAAGACTACTCCTACAATGAGCAGTTCTTC. It yields the protein CASSLEDYSYNEQFF.

This clonotype was counted many times. The V call is TRBV29-1, the J call TRBJ2-7; 7 positions match TRBD2. The CDR3 has 13 amino acids. Germline-derived CDR1 and CDR2 are SQVTM and ANQGSEA. V lost 4 bases to trimming and J lost 3 bases; unmatched junction nucleotides: 6. Here the CDR3 DNA reads TGCAGCGTTGGGGAGGGAAGAGGCTACGAGCAGTACTTC. Amino acid sequence: CSVGEGRGYEQYF.

This chain uses TRBV4-2 with TRBJ1-1; no firm D call. Trimming removed 4 bases at V and 3 bases at J, with 15 bases between. CDR1 LGHNA and CDR2 YNFKEQ come from the germline V gene. CDR3 size: 15 residues. CDR3 sequence reads: CASSPRSGSYTEAFF. CDR3 DNA sequence: TGTGCCAGCAGCCCTCGGTCAGGTAGTTACACTGAAGCTTTCTTT.

This clonotype was found a few times. This chain connects TRBV20-1 to TRBJ2-7; D is tentatively TRBD1 or TRBD2 (5 bases each). V was trimmed by 1 base and J by 4 bases, leaving 14 bases between them. This CDR3 contains 14 residues. CDR1 is DFQATT and CDR2 is SNEGSKA in the germline V gene (reference sequence). The CDR3 nucleotides are TGCAGTGCTAGAGTGGGGATGGGGGTATACGAGCAGTACTTC. Protein sequence: CSARVGMGVYEQYF.

This clonotype was picked up many times. The chain uses TRBV4-1 and TRBJ2-1; the D is unclear. Germline values: CDR1 MGHRA, CDR2 YSYEKL. V was pared by 2 bases and J by 0 bases, with 8 bases between. The CDR3 totals 15 residues. The CDR3 sequence: CASSQYKSSYNEQFF. The DNA for the CDR3 is TGCGCCAGCAGCCAATATAAGAGCTCCTACAATGAGCAGTTCTTC.

This clonotype was detected ten times or more. The rearrangement joins TRBV6-1 to TRBJ2-7; D not resolved. This CDR3 spans 14 amino acids. The germline V and J ends were trimmed by 2 bases and 5 bases, with 13 bases remaining between them. The V gene's germline CDR1 is MNHNS and CDR2 SASEGT. The CDR3 is CASSESAEKDEQYF. The CDR3 region has the DNA TGTGCCAGCAGTGAATCGGCGGAAAAGGACGAGCAGTACTTC.

The chain joins TRBV25-1 to TRBJ1-2; the D gene is possibly TRBD1 (5 bases). Per the germline V gene, CDR1 is MGHDK and CDR2 is SYGVNS. Trimming cost V 4 bases and J 8 bases, with 20 bases left between them. This CDR3 is built from 15 residues. The CDR3 DNA reads TGTGCCAGCAGTGCCAGGGCGATTGACGTGGGAGGCTACACCTTC. Translated: CASSARAIDVGGYTF.